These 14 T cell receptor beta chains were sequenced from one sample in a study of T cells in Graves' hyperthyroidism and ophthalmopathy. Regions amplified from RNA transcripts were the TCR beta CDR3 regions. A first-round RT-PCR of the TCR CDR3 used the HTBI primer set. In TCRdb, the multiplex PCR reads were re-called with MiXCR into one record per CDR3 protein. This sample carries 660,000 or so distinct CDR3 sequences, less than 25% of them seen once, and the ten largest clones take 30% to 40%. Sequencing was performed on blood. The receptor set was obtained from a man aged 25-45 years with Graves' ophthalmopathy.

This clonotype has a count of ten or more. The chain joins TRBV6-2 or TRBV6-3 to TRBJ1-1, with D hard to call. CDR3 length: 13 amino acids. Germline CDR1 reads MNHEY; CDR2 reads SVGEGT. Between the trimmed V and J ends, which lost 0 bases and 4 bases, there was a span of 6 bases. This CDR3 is CASSYSQTTEAFF. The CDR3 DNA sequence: TGTGCCAGCAGTTACTCCCAGACCACTGAAGCTTTCTTT.

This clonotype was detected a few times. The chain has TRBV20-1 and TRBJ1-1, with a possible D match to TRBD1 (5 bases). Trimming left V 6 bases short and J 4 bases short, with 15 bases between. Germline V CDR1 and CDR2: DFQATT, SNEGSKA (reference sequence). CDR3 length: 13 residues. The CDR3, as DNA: TGCAGTGCAGGATTACAGGTTCCCACTGAAGCTTTCTTT. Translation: CSAGLQVPTEAFF.

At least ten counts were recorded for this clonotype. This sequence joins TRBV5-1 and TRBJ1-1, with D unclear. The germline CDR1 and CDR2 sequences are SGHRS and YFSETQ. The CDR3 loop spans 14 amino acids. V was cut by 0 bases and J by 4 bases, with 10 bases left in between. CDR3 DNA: TGCGCCAGCAGCTTGGGCGGCCTGTTCACTGAAGCTTTCTTT. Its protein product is CASSLGGLFTEAFF. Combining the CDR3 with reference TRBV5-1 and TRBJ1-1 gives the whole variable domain KAGVTQTPRYLIKTRGQQVTLSCSPISGHRSVSWYQQTPGQGLQFLFEYFSETQRNKGNFPGRFSGRQFSNSRSEMNVSTLELGDSALYLCASSLGGLFTEAFFGQGTRLTVV.

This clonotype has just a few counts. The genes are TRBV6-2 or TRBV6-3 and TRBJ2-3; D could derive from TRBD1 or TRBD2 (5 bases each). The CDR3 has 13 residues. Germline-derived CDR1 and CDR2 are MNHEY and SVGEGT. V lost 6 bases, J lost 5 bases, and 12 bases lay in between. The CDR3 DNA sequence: TGTGCCAGCAGCCGGGACGCGTTAGATACGCAGTATTTT. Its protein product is CASSRDALDTQYF.

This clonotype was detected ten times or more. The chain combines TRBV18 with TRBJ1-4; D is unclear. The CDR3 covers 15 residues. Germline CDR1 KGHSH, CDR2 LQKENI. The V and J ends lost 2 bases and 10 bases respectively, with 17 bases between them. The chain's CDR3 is CASSPSTGMEGKLFF. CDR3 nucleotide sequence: TGTGCCAGCTCACCAAGCACTGGGATGGAGGGAAAACTGTTTTTT.

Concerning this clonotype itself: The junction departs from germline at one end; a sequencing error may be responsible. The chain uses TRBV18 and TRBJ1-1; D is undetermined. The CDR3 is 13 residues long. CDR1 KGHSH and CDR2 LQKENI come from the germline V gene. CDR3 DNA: TGTGCCGGCTCACCGGGCCTGAACACTGAAGCTTTCTTT. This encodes CAGSPGLNTEAFF.

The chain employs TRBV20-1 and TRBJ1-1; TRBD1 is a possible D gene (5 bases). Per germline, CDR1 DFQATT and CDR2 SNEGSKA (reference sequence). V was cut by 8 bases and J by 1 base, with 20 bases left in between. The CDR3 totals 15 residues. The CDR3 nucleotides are TGCAGTCTTCTTCCCGGGGGATCGGGGAACACTGAAGCTTTCTTT. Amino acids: CSLLPGGSGNTEAFF.

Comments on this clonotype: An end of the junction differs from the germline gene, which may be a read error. CDR3: CASSLDNSYGQYF. Written as DNA, the CDR3 is TGCGCCAGCAGCTTGGACAACTCCTACGGGCAGTACTTC. The chain uses TRBV5-1 and TRBJ2-7; no definite D call. Germline CDR1 SGHRS, CDR2 YFSETQ. This CDR3 has 13 residues.

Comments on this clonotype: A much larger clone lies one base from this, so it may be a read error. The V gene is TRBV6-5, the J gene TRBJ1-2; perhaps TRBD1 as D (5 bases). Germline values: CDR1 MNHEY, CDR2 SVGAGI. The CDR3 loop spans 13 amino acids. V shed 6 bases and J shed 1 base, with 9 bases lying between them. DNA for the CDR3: TGTGCCAGCAGGGCTGACAGTAACTATGGCTACACCTTC. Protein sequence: CASRADSNYGYTF.

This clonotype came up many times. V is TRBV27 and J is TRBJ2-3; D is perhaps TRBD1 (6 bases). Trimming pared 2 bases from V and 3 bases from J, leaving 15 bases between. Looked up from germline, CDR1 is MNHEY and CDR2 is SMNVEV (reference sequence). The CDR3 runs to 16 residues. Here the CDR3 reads CASSLMGAGFTDTQYF. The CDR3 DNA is TGTGCCAGCAGTTTAATGGGGGCAGGCTTTACAGATACGCAGTATTTT.

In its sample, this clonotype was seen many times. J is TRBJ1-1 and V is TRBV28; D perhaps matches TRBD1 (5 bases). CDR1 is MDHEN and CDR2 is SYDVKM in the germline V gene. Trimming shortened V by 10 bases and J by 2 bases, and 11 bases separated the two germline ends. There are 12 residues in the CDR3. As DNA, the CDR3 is TGTGCCACAGGGTGGGGAAACACTGAAGCTTTCTTT. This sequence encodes CATGWGNTEAFF.

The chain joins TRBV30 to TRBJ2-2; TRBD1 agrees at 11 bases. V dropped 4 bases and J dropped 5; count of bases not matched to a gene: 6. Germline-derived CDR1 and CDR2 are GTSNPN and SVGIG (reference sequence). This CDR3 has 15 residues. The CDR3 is CAWNIGQGATGELFF. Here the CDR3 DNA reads TGTGCCTGGAATATTGGACAGGGGGCTACCGGGGAGCTGTTTTTT.

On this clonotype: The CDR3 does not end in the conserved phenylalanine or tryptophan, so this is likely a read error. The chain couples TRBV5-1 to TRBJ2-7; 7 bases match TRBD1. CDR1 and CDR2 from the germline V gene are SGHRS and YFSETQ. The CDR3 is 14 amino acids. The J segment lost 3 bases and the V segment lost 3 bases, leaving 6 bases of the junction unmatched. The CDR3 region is CASSYHGTDYEQYL. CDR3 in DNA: TGCGCCAGCAGCTACCACGGGACAGACTACGAGCAGTACCTC.

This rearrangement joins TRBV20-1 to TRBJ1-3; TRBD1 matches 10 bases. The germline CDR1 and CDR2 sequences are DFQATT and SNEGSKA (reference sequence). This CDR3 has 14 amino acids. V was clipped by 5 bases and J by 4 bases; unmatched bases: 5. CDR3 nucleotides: TGCAGTGCTGAGACAGGGGGCATAGGAAACACCATATATTTT. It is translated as CSAETGGIGNTIYF.